Each of the 6 T cell receptor beta chains below was sequenced from the same sample in a study of tumor-infiltrating lymphocytes in primary liver carcinoma. Unsorted bulk tissue (about 20-32 mg) underwent RNA and DNA co-extraction. TCR beta cDNA was prepared out of approximately 470 ng total RNA by means of a constant-region primer. Three-round nested multiplex PCR performed with slightly modified ARM-PCR produced the TCR beta libraries. The opening two PCR rounds, around 9 cycles each, paired TRBV1-TRBV30 forward primers with a C-beta reverse primer. MiXCR, run by TCRdb on the multiplex PCR reads, gives a single entry per CDR3 protein. The table includes some 38,000 distinct CDR3 sequences, roughly four fifths detected once. Input material: liver tumor tissue from sampling region 4. Subset defined: tumor region T4, right-lateral pole. The receptors were gathered from a man in his forties with primary liver carcinoma and hepatitis B virus infection.

Details on this clonotype: This could be a read error, since a much larger clone is one nucleotide away. The chain employs TRBV13 and TRBJ1-1, with unresolved D. Germline values: CDR1 PRHDT, CDR2 FYEKMQ (reference sequence). Trimming pared 0 bases from V and 4 bases from J, leaving 18 bases between. The CDR3 consists of 17 residues. As DNA, the CDR3 is TGTGCCAGCAGCTTAGGAGGGTTTGGTATTGCGGGCACTGAAGCTTTCTTT. Its translation is CASSLGGFGIAGTEAFF.

With regard to this clonotype: Since the CDR3 does not end with the conserved phenylalanine or tryptophan, this likely comes from a read error. The limits of the CDR3 on the DNA are not certain, so only TCRdb's listed CDR3 is given. CDR3 protein: CSVGGTGPPRDTQYL. The V gene is TRBV29-1, the J gene TRBJ2-5; the table's D call TRBD1 went unverified against the DNA. CDR1 is SQVTM, CDR2 ANQGSEA, per germline. The CDR3 has 15 amino acids, counting both end residues.

This clonotype is classed as large. J is TRBJ2-5 and V is TRBV29-1; 11 bases match TRBD1. V lost 1 base to trimming and J lost 4 bases; unmatched junction nucleotides: 5. The CDR3 sequence is 15 residues long. CDR1 is SQVTM and CDR2 is ANQGSEA in the germline V gene. This chain's CDR3 is CSVEADRGRAETQYF. The CDR3 DNA follows: TGCAGCGTTGAAGCGGACAGGGGGCGAGCAGAGACCCAGTACTTC. The variable domain in full, with the rest retrieved from reference TRBV29-1 and TRBJ2-5, is SAVISQKPSRDICQRGTSLTIQCQVDSQVTMMFWYRQQPGQSLTLIATANQGSEATYESGFVIDKFPISRPNLTFSTLTVSNMSPEDSSIYLCSVEADRGRAETQYFGPGTRLLVL.

This clonotype was detected a few times. The junction shows a germline mismatch at one end, possibly a read error. This rearrangement joins TRBV12-3 or TRBV12-4 to TRBJ2-2; TRBD2 agrees at 8 bases. The CDR3 covers 15 residues. CDR3 amino acids: CASRTGTSQVEELSF. Written as DNA, the CDR3 is TGTGCCAGCAGAACCGGGACTAGTCAAGTCGAGGAGCTGTCTTTT.

This clonotype has a handful of counts. At one of its ends the junction is not consistent with the germline gene, which may arise from a read error. The V gene is TRBV29-1, the J gene TRBJ2-5; 8 bases are shared with TRBD1. The CDR3 spans 13 residues. CDR1 and CDR2 (germline): SQVTM, ANQGSEA. The CDR3 here is CSGQGADSRTQCF. Here the CDR3 DNA reads TGCAGCGGCCAGGGGGCGGATTCCAGGACCCAGTGCTTC.

Of note for this clonotype: The CDR3 ends on some other residue instead of the conserved phenylalanine or tryptophan, so this is likely a read error. The chain joins TRBV28 to TRBJ1-5; no definite D call. Looked up from germline, CDR1 is MDHEN and CDR2 is SYDVKM. The CDR3 length is 11 residues. The CDR3 DNA follows: TGTGCTAGCAGCAGAAATCAGCCCCAGCATATT. Translation: CASSRNQPQHI.